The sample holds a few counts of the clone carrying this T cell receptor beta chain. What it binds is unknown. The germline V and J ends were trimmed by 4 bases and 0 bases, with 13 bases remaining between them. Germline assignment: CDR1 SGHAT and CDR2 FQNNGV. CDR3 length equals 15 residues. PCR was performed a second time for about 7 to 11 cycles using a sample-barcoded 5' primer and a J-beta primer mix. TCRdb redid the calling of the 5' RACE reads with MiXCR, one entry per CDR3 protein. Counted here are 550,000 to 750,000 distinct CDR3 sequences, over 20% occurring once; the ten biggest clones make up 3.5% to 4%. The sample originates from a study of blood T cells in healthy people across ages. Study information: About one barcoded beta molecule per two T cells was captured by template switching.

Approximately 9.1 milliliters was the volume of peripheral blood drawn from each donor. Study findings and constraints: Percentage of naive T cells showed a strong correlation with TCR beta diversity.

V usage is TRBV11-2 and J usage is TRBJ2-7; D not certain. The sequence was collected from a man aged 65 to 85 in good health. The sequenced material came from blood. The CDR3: CASSSGVRGSYEQYF. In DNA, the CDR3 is TGTGCCAGCAGCTCCGGAGTAAGAGGCTCCTACGAGCAGTACTTC.